The rows below give T cell receptor beta chains drawn from one sample of a study of T-cell reconstitution after alpha-beta-depleted transplantation in children. TCRdb processed the PCR reads anew with MiXCR; each CDR3 protein has one entry. The sample holds about 350,000 distinct CDR3 sequences, about 14% seen once. The source material was PBMCs, sampled from the stem cell graft. All receptors derive from a human donor who donated a stem cell graft to a child with Fanconi anemia. CDR3s include the opening cysteine and the closing phenylalanine or tryptophan. The D gene is left open where the match is weak. Size is stated for part of the rows, as once, few or many counts, or as a class when the clone is expanded.

clone_size d_call j_call v_call cdr3_nt cdr3_aa
few NA TRBJ2-4 TRBV19 TGTGCCACAGCGGAGGGGTCCCTGGGAAACATTCAGTACTTC CATAEGSLGNIQYF
NA NA TRBJ1-6 TRBV6-5 TGTGCCAGCAGCCGCTCCGGGTCCACCCTCCACTTT CASSRSGSTLHF
NA NA TRBJ2-5 TRBV12-3/TRBV12-4 TGTGCCAGCAGTTTAAGTGGAACCGCGCAGCGGTACTTC CASSLSGTAQRYF
NA NA TRBJ1-1 TRBV6-5 TGTGCCAGCAGTTACGGGGCAAGAGGCATTAACACTGAAGCTTTCTTT CASSYGARGINTEAFF
few NA TRBJ1-5 TRBV6-1 TGTGCCAGCAGTGACGATGAGCCCCAGCATTTT CASSDDEPQHF
few TRBD2 TRBJ2-1 TRBV29-1 TGCAGCGTTGACGAACTAGCGGGGGGTGAGCAGTTCTTC CSVDELAGGEQFF
few TRBD1 TRBJ1-1 TRBV4-2 TGTGCCAGCAGCCAAGATATAGAGGGGGCGGCGAACACTGAAGCTTTCTTT CASSQDIEGAANTEAFF
NA NA TRBJ1-5 TRBV5-1 TGCGCCAGCAGCCCCCAGGCCTCCCCTTACAATCAGCCCCAGCATTTT CASSPQASPYNQPQHF
many NA TRBJ2-6 TRBV11-1 TGTGCCAGCAGCTCTTCTGCGGGACCAGGGCTTTTTGCCAACGTCCTGACTTTC CASSSSAGPGLFANVLTF
NA NA TRBJ1-1 TRBV7-2 TGTGCCAGCAGCCGAACGAAGAACACTGAAGCTTTCTTT CASSRTKNTEAFF
many NA TRBJ1-1 TRBV12-3/TRBV12-4 TGTGCCAGCAGTTTTTACGGGACTGAAGCTTTCTTT CASSFYGTEAFF
many TRBD2 TRBJ2-3 TRBV20-1 TGCAGTGCTGGACTAGGGAAAGATACGCAGTATTTT CSAGLGKDTQYF
many NA TRBJ2-7 TRBV9 TGTGCCAGCAGCGTCGATGGGAGCTCCTACGAGCAGTACTTC CASSVDGSSYEQYF
many NA TRBJ1-5 TRBV7-2 TGTGCCAGCAGCTTAGATGGGAGCCAGCCCCAGCATTTT CASSLDGSQPQHF
NA TRBD1 TRBJ1-1 TRBV2 TGTGCCAGCAACAAACAGGGGGACGTCACTGAAGCTTTCTTT CASNKQGDVTEAFF
NA NA TRBJ1-4 TRBV29-1 TGCAGCGTTCGAGACCCCAACCAACCAGAAAAACTGTTTTTT CSVRDPNQPEKLFF
NA TRBD1 TRBJ1-1 TRBV7-9 TGTGCCAGCAGGAAGACAGGGAGCACTGAAGCTTTCTTT CASRKTGSTEAFF
NA TRBD2 TRBJ2-5 TRBV7-2 TGTGCCAGCAGCTTAGAGGCTAGCGGGGGCCAAGAGACCCAGTACTTC CASSLEASGGQETQYF
NA TRBD1 TRBJ1-6 TRBV18 TGTGCCAGCTCGCTTTTGGACAGGGCGAATTCACCCCTCCACTTT CASSLLDRANSPLHF
many NA TRBJ1-1 TRBV28 TGTGCCAGCAGTACCCAACAGGGAAGGAACACTGAAGCTTTCTTT CASSTQQGRNTEAFF
NA NA TRBJ2-4 TRBV28 TGTGCCAGCAGTTTCCCAGGGCCCACAATTCCCTCCCGGGATCCCATTCAGTACTTC CASSFPGPTIPSRDPIQYF
NA TRBD2 TRBJ2-5 TRBV5-1 TGCGCCAGCAGCGGGGGACTAGCGGGCTCTCAAGAGACCCAGTACTTC CASSGGLAGSQETQYF
few NA TRBJ1-2 TRBV7-8 TGTGCCAGCAGCTTAGACCCAACAGGAGGCTACACCTTC CASSLDPTGGYTF
NA NA TRBJ2-5 TRBV7-8 TGTGCCAGCAGCTTAGTACCAGGGTTAGAGACCCAGTACTTC CASSLVPGLETQYF
NA NA TRBJ1-1 TRBV12-3/TRBV12-4 TGTGCCAGCAGTTTCAGAGTCCGGGGGGAAACTGAAGCTTTCTTT CASSFRVRGETEAFF
many NA TRBJ2-2 TRBV7-9 TGTGCCAGCAGCTTATCTCTTATAGGGACAACCGGGGAGCTGTTTTTT CASSLSLIGTTGELFF
NA TRBD1 TRBJ1-1 TRBV3-1 TGTGCCAGCACCCAGGGGGCGGGTCGAGCTTTCTTT CASTQGAGRAFF
NA NA TRBJ2-1 TRBV4-2 TGTGCCAGCAGCCACCCCCCGGGTGAGCAGTTCTTC CASSHPPGEQFF
NA TRBD1 TRBJ1-2 TRBV7-2 TGTGCCAGTGGAAGGACAGGGTCATATGATACGGGCTACACCTTC CASGRTGSYDTGYTF
few TRBD1 TRBJ2-3 TRBV24-1 TGTGCCACCAGTGATCCTCCGGGACAGGGATCAGATACGCAGTATTTT CATSDPPGQGSDTQYF
NA TRBD1 TRBJ1-1 TRBV5-1 TGCGCCAGCAGCCCGGCGACAGGGGAAACTGAAGCTTTCTTT CASSPATGETEAFF
NA TRBD1 TRBJ2-2 TRBV25-1 TGTGCCAGCAGTGACACAGGGGGCGAGCTGAACACCGGGGAGCTGTTTTTT CASSDTGGELNTGELFF
few NA TRBJ1-1 TRBV20-1 TGCAGTGCCAGAGGACTCAGGTTGCACGCTGAAGCTTTCTTT CSARGLRLHAEAFF
NA NA TRBJ2-5 TRBV20-1 TGCAGTGCTAGACCCGGACGGTTACAAGAGACCCAGTACTTC CSARPGRLQETQYF
NA TRBD2 TRBJ2-1 TRBV30 TGTGCCTGGTCCCTAGCGGGGGCCTACAATGAGCAGTTCTTC CAWSLAGAYNEQFF
NA NA TRBJ1-1 TRBV4-3 TGCGCCAGCAGCCAAGATGTTTCAGGGTTAGGTTCCTTT CASSQDVSGLGSF
few NA TRBJ1-4 TRBV11-2 TGTGCCAGCAGCTTAGGACAGGCGTCCGAAAAACTGTTTTTT CASSLGQASEKLFF
NA TRBD1 TRBJ2-1 TRBV7-9 TGTGCCAGCAGCACCGACAGGGCCTTGGGTGAGCAGTTCTTC CASSTDRALGEQFF
NA NA TRBJ2-5 TRBV6-6 TGTGCCAGCAGTGGGGACTTCGGAGAGACCCAGTACTTC CASSGDFGETQYF
NA NA TRBJ1-3 TRBV12-3/TRBV12-4 TGTGCCAGCAGTCTCAAAGCGGGGAGAAACACCATATATTTT CASSLKAGRNTIYF
many NA TRBJ2-7 TRBV20-1 TGCAGTGCTAGAGATCTAGGGGTGTCCTACGAGCAGTACTTC CSARDLGVSYEQYF
NA TRBD2 TRBJ2-1 TRBV24-1 TGTGCCACCAGTGACGGGGGGGCCTCTAGTGAGCAGTTCTTC CATSDGGASSEQFF
NA NA TRBJ2-1 TRBV2 TGTGCCAGCAGTCCAGGGTACGCTGAGCAGTTCTTC CASSPGYAEQFF
NA TRBD1 TRBJ2-2 TRBV6-1 TGTGCCAGCAGGACCGGGACAGGGGGTATCGGGGAGCTGTTTTTT CASRTGTGGIGELFF
few TRBD1 TRBJ2-1 TRBV12-3/TRBV12-4 TGTGCCAGCAGTCCCGGACAGGGGGCCCACAATGAGCAGTTCTTC CASSPGQGAHNEQFF
NA TRBD1 TRBJ2-7 TRBV2 TGTGCCAGTCTGGGACAGGGCTCCTACGAGCAGTACTTC CASLGQGSYEQYF
many NA TRBJ1-1 TRBV7-2 TGTGCCAGCAGCTTTAGGACCTCTGAAGCTTTCTTT CASSFRTSEAFF
few NA TRBJ2-1 TRBV7-9 TGTGCCAGCAGCTTATCCCCCAATGAGCAGTTCTTC CASSLSPNEQFF
few NA TRBJ2-5 TRBV10-3 TGTGCCATCAGTGGGATCGAAGAGACCCAGTACTTC CAISGIEETQYF
many NA TRBJ2-3 TRBV7-2 TGTGCCAGCAGCTTAGCCCGGCAAGATACGCAGTATTTT CASSLARQDTQYF
NA NA TRBJ2-2 TRBV5-1 TGCGCCAGCAGCGAAACAGTGTCCGGGGAGCTGTTTTTT CASSETVSGELFF
NA NA TRBJ2-1 TRBV11-1 TGTGCCAGCAGCTTAGCAGGGGTCGATGAGCAGTTCTTC CASSLAGVDEQFF
NA NA TRBJ1-5 TRBV3-1 TGTACCTTCTGTTTAAGCGAGGGGATAAGGAATAGCAATCAGCCCCAGCATTTT CTFCLSEGIRNSNQPQHF
NA TRBD2 TRBJ2-7 TRBV30 TGTGCCTGGAGTAGCGGGGACCATTCCTACGAGCAGTACTTC CAWSSGDHSYEQYF
few NA TRBJ2-3 TRBV30 TGTGCCTGGAGTGTGGGGGGCCAGGATACGCAGTATTTT CAWSVGGQDTQYF
NA NA TRBJ1-1 TRBV20-1 TGCAGGGTATTGATGAACACTGAAGCTTTCTTT CRVLMNTEAFF
NA NA TRBJ1-6 TRBV25-1 TGTGCCAGCAGTGGGTCTACCCATGTTTATCCTCTCCACTTT CASSGSTHVYPLHF
many NA TRBJ2-1 TRBV28 TGTGCCAGCCAAAAGTCCGGAGCAGCAACAAATGAGCAGTTCTTC CASQKSGAATNEQFF
many TRBD2 TRBJ2-1 TRBV5-1 TGCGCCAGCAGCTTGGACCCTAGCGGCCAAAATGAGCAGTTCTTC CASSLDPSGQNEQFF